Shown below are 22 T cell receptor beta chains from a single sample sequenced in a study of tissue T cells after allogeneic stem cell transplantation. Sequencing used immunoSEQ multiplex PCR; TCRdb keeps in-frame clones, though not all of them. The sample gives tens of thousands of clones, approximately 72% of which show up once; 0.65% to 0.75% is in the top ten. The sequencing sample was made of spleen. The receptor set was obtained from a female BALB/c mouse in good health. MHC haplotype here: H2-d.

On this clone itself: Genes and germline are mouse. CDR3 DNA (partial): TGTGCCAGCAGTATAGGGGGAAACTATGCTGAGCAGTTC. It translates to CASSIGGNYAEQF. The whole CDR3 reads CASSIGGNYAEQFF. The chain employs TRBV19 and TRBJ2-1; D is uncertain. The read finishes 1 residue shy of the CDR3 end, and the germline J gene is used to complete it. This CDR3 spans 14 amino acids. CDR1 FNHDT and CDR2 SITEND come from the germline V gene (reference sequence). V was clipped by 0 bases and J by 1 base, with 5 bases between them.

Of note for this clone: The genes and germline here are from mouse. The read finishes 1 residue shy of the CDR3 end, and the germline J gene is used to complete it. V gene TRBV16 combines with J gene TRBJ2-7; the match to TRBD2 covers 11 bases. V was clipped by 6 bases and J by 7 bases; unmatched bases: 8. Per the germline V gene, CDR1 is SGHSA and CDR2 is FRNQAP. This CDR3 has 14 amino acids. The part of the CDR3 DNA that was read is TGTGCAAGCAGTTCCGACTGGGGGGGGCGCGAACAGTAC. Translated: CASSSDWGGREQY. The CDR3 as a whole reads CASSSDWGGREQYF. The full variable domain, rest sourced from reference TRBV16 and TRBJ2-7, is NAGVIQTPRHKVTGKGQEATLWCEPISGHSAVFWYRQTIVQGLEFLTYFRNQAPIDDSGMPKERFSAQMPNQSHSTLKIQSTQPQDSAVYLCASSSDWGGREQYFGPGTRLTVL.

With respect to this clone: Mouse germline and gene names are used. With the read ending 1 residue before the CDR3 end, the germline J gene is used to fill in that end. The genes are TRBV13-3 and TRBJ1-6; D not resolved. TRBJ1-6 is reported as an ORF; its role is uncertain. CDR1 NNHDY and CDR2 SYVADS come from the germline V gene. Trimming left V 2 bases short and J 10 bases short, with 7 bases between. The CDR3 extends over 12 amino acids. CDR3 bases read: TGTGCCAGCAGTGACGGACCCTCGCCCCTCTAC. This sequence encodes CASSDGPSPLY. The CDR3, in full, reads CASSDGPSPLYF.

This clone was counted only a few times. Gene and germline names: mouse. The sequenced fragment ends 1 residue before the CDR3 boundary, so the rest is inferred from the germline J gene. The chain joins TRBV13-2 to TRBJ2-1; D is perhaps TRBD1 (5 bases). The CDR3 extends over 14 amino acids. The V gene lost 3 bases and the J gene lost 0 bases, with 7 bases spanning the gap. Germline CDR1 NNHNN, CDR2 SYGAGS (reference sequence). The covered CDR3 bases are TGTGCCAGCGGTGGACAGAATAACTATGCTGAGCAGTTC. Translated, it gives CASGGQNNYAEQF. The whole CDR3 sequence is CASGGQNNYAEQFF.

Concerning this clone: Gene names are mouse gene names. The read terminates 1 residue before the CDR3 end, so the remaining end is supplied by the germline J gene. The chain recombines TRBV13-3 with TRBJ2-7; no clear D gene. Trimming stripped 3 bases from V and 4 bases from J, with 5 bases between. CDR3 length equals 11 residues. Germline V gives CDR1 NNHDY, CDR2 SYVADS. CDR3 DNA, as far as it was read: TGTGCCAGCAGTGGGCAGTATGAACAGTAC. It is translated as CASSGQYEQY. The CDR3 as a whole reads CASSGQYEQYF.

This clone was detected once. The gene names given are mouse names. The part of the CDR3 DNA that was read is TGTGCCAGCGGTGCCGGGACAGCAAACACAGAAGTCTTC. Protein: CASGAGTANTEVF. The whole CDR3 protein is CASGAGTANTEVFF. The chain recombines TRBV13-2 with TRBJ1-1, with TRBD1 matching over 7 bases. Read coverage stops 1 residue before the CDR3 terminus; the germline J gene supplies the remainder. The CDR3 spans 14 residues. The V gene's germline CDR1 is NNHNN and CDR2 SYGAGS (reference sequence). V lost 3 bases to trimming and J lost 0 bases; unmatched junction nucleotides: 2.

To note about this clone: Gene names and germline match the mouse. Sequencing ends 1 residue short of the CDR3 end; the germline J gene provides the rest. The V gene is TRBV31, the J gene TRBJ1-3; a possible D gene is TRBD1 (5 bases). Germline loops: CDR1 GKSSPN, CDR2 SITVG. With 1 base removed from V and 0 bases from J, the gap between germline ends came to 10 bases. The CDR3 is made up of 15 amino acids. This CDR3 is CAWSPGQDSGNTLYF. The sequenced CDR3 bases are TGTGCCTGGAGTCCCGGACAAGATTCTGGAAATACGCTCTAT. Drawing the rest from reference TRBV31 and TRBJ1-3, the complete variable domain is AQTIHQWPVAEIKAVGSPLSLGCTIKGKSSPNLYWYWQATGGTLQQLFYSITVGQVESVVQLNLSASRPKDDQFILSTEKLLLSHSGFYLCAWSPGQDSGNTLYFGEGSRLIVV.

Of note for this clone: These gene names are mouse names. Sequencing ends 1 residue short of the CDR3 end; the germline J gene provides the rest. V gene TRBV19 combines with J gene TRBJ1-6; 10 positions match TRBD1. TRBJ1-6 is marked as an open reading frame, function uncertain. Germline assignment: CDR1 FNHDT and CDR2 SITEND (reference sequence). CDR3 length: 14 residues. Trimming removed 3 bases from V and 6 bases from J; junction bases left unmatched: 0. CDR3 bases read: TGTGCCAGCAGTAGACAGGGGGCTAATTCGCCCCTCTAC. Protein: CASSRQGANSPLY. From start to end, the CDR3 is CASSRQGANSPLYF.

For this clone: Mouse gene names apply. The read falls 1 residue short of the CDR3 end, and the missing part is taken from the germline J gene. V usage is TRBV5 and J usage is TRBJ2-5; weak D call: TRBD2 (7 bases). The CDR3 covers 16 residues. Per the germline V gene, CDR1 is LGHNA and CDR2 is YNLKQL (reference sequence). Trimming left V 0 bases short and J 2 bases short, with 12 bases between. Partial CDR3 DNA: TGTGCCAGCAGCCAAGATCCTGGGGGCGTCCAAGACACCCAGTAC. It codes for CASSQDPGGVQDTQY. The full CDR3 protein reads CASSQDPGGVQDTQYF.

Comments on this clone: The gene names here belong to mouse. The read ends 1 residue before the CDR3 terminus; that terminus is restored from the germline J gene. This chain uses TRBV29 with TRBJ1-3; D is possibly TRBD1 (5 bases). V was clipped by 3 bases and J by 2 bases, with 8 bases between them. Germline CDR1 reads MSHET; CDR2 reads SYDVDS. The CDR3 has 14 residues. The CDR3 bases that were read are TGTGCTAGCAGTTTGCGGGGGGCTGGAAATACGCTCTAT. This encodes CASSLRGAGNTLY. The CDR3, in full, reads CASSLRGAGNTLYF. Together with reference TRBV29 and TRBJ1-3, the CDR3 gives the full variable domain: DMKVTQMPRYLIKRMGENVLLECGQDMSHETMYWYRQDPGLGLQLIYISYDVDSNSEGDIPKGYRVSRKKREHFSLILDSAKTNQTSVYFCASSLRGAGNTLYFGEGSRLIVV.

Turning to this clone: Gene labels here are mouse ones. The read halts 1 residue ahead of the CDR3 end, with the missing end drawn from the germline J gene. This sequence joins TRBV13-2 and TRBJ2-5; D ambiguous. Deletions cut 2 bases from V and 0 bases from J, with 4 bases between. Per germline, CDR1 NNHNN and CDR2 SYGAGS (reference sequence). CDR3 length equals 13 residues. The CDR3 protein is CASGEGNQDTQYF. CDR3 bases read: TGTGCCAGCGGTGAGGGTAACCAAGACACCCAGTAC.

Only a few counts were recorded for this clone. Germline and genes: mouse. The chain's CDR3 is CGAAGTGAYEQYF. The sequenced part of the CDR3 DNA is TGTGGTGCTGCCGGGACAGGGGCCTATGAACAGTAC. This sequence joins TRBV20 and TRBJ2-7; TRBD1 agrees at 10 bases. The read terminates 1 residue before the CDR3 end, so the remaining end is supplied by the germline J gene. The CDR3 has 13 amino acids. Germline CDR1 and CDR2: GFQATS and STVNSAI. V lost 5 bases to trimming and J lost 2 bases; unmatched junction nucleotides: 3.

In the case of this clone: Gene names are mouse gene names. The DNA ends 1 residue before the CDR3 does, and the rest of the CDR3 is filled in from the germline J gene. V gene TRBV31 combines with J gene TRBJ1-3; tentatively, D is TRBD1 (5 bases). Germline V gene lookup returns CDR1 GKSSPN and CDR2 SITVG. With 1 base removed from V and 2 bases from J, the gap between germline ends came to 9 bases. The CDR3 runs to 14 residues. CDR3 residues: CAWSQWGAGNTLYF. The DNA read from the CDR3 is TGTGCCTGGAGTCAATGGGGGGCTGGAAATACGCTCTAT.

As concerns this clone: Genes here carry mouse names. The CDR3 goes on 1 residue after the read ends, and that part is filled in from the germline J gene. The chain has TRBV13-2 and TRBJ1-6; D possibly corresponds to TRBD1 (6 bases). TRBJ1-6 carries the ORF label, with uncertain function. CDR1 is NNHNN, CDR2 SYGAGS, per germline (reference sequence). V shed 5 bases and J shed 0 bases, with 12 bases lying between them. The CDR3 sequence is 16 residues long. The covered CDR3 bases are TGTGCCAGCGGGCTCCGGGACAATTCCTATAATTCGCCCCTCTAC. It codes for CASGLRDNSYNSPLY. Given in full, the CDR3 is CASGLRDNSYNSPLYF.

This clone was recorded only once. Gene names refer to mouse genes. The read halts 1 residue ahead of the CDR3 end, with the missing end drawn from the germline J gene. The chain recombines TRBV13-2 with TRBJ1-2; D is possibly TRBD1 (5 bases). Germline lookup yields CDR1 NNHNN and CDR2 SYGAGS (reference sequence). This CDR3 spans 13 amino acids. V lost 6 bases, J lost 0 bases, and 9 bases lay in between. The sequenced part of the CDR3 DNA is TGTGCCAGCGCTGGGGGTGCAAACTCCGACTACACC. As protein: CASAGGANSDYT. The entire CDR3 sequence reads CASAGGANSDYTF.

Details on this clone: Genes and germline come from the mouse. Read coverage stops 1 residue before the CDR3 terminus; the germline J gene supplies the remainder. This chain connects TRBV13-3 to TRBJ1-3; unclear D gene. The CDR3 runs 12 residues. Germline CDR1 and CDR2: NNHDY and SYVADS. Trimming cost V 4 bases and J 0 bases, with 2 bases left between them. This CDR3 reads CASSHSGNTLYF. The CDR3 DNA, read in part, is TGTGCCAGCAGTCATTCTGGAAATACGCTCTAT. Filled out from reference TRBV13-3 and TRBJ1-3, the complete variable domain reads EAAVTQSPRSKVAVTGGKVTLSCHQTNNHDYMYWYRQDTGHGLRLIHYSYVADSTEKGDIPDGYKASRPSQENFSLILELASLSQTAVYFCASSHSGNTLYFGEGSRLIVV.

Concerning this clone: Mouse germline and gene names are used. The read gets to within 1 residue of the CDR3 end, and the germline J gene fills in the rest. V gene TRBV13-2 combines with J gene TRBJ2-2, with a possible D match to TRBD1 (6 bases). Germline V gene lookup returns CDR1 NNHNN and CDR2 SYGAGS (reference sequence). Trimming cost V 4 bases and J 0 bases, with 13 bases left between them. The CDR3 loop spans 16 amino acids. CDR3 DNA (partial): TGTGCCAGCGGTAACCGACAGGCTGCAAACACCGGGCAGCTCTAC. Amino acids: CASGNRQAANTGQLY. The whole CDR3 sequence reads CASGNRQAANTGQLYF.

This clone has only a few counts. Gene names and germline match the mouse. CDR3 DNA, as far as it was read: TGTGCCAGCAGCTACGGGACTCTTAGTGCAGAAACGCTGTAT. This gives the protein CASSYGTLSAETLY. The complete CDR3 protein is CASSYGTLSAETLYF. The V and J genes are TRBV4 and TRBJ2-3, with D possibly TRBD2 on 6 matching bases. The read ends 1 residue shy of where the CDR3 ends; the end is completed using the germline J gene. This CDR3 has 15 residues. The germline CDR1 and CDR2 sequences are LGHDT and YNNKQL (reference sequence). V lost 3 bases to trimming and J lost 0 bases, with 10 bases between them. The whole variable domain, filled in from reference TRBV4 and TRBJ2-3, reads ETAVFQTPNYHVTQVGNEVSFNCKQTLGHDTMYWYKQDSKKLLKIMFSYNNKQLIVNETVPRRFSPQSSDKAHLNLRIKSVEPEDSAVYLCASSYGTLSAETLYFGSGTRLTVL.

Note on this clone: Gene labels here are mouse ones. The CDR3 end is not reached by the read, which stops 1 residue before it; the germline J gene fills it in. This chain joins TRBV5 and TRBJ2-2; weak D call: TRBD1 (6 bases). Trimming left V 4 bases short and J 0 bases short, with 12 bases between. Germline lookup yields CDR1 LGHNA and CDR2 YNLKQL (reference sequence). There are 16 residues in the CDR3. CDR3 DNA, as far as it was read: TGTGCCAGCAGCCCTGGGACACCTGCAAACACCGGGCAGCTCTAC. Amino acids: CASSPGTPANTGQLY. Given in full, the CDR3 is CASSPGTPANTGQLYF.

In regard to this clone: All gene names here are mouse names. Other nucleotide sequences in the sample specify the same CDR3. CDR3 DNA (partial): TGTGCCAGCAGTTTGGGGGGGAACCAAGACACCCAGTAC. Translation: CASSLGGNQDTQY. The whole CDR3 protein reads CASSLGGNQDTQYF. The genes are TRBV14 and TRBJ2-5; 7 bases are a match to TRBD2. The read ends 1 residue shy of where the CDR3 ends; the end is completed using the germline J gene. Germline lookup yields CDR1 SGHDT and CDR2 FRDEAV. This CDR3 is 14 amino acids long. V was clipped by 2 bases and J by 0 bases; unmatched bases: 0. The variable domain in full, completed from reference TRBV14 and TRBJ2-5, reads EAGVTQSPRYAVLQEGQAVSFWCDPISGHDTLYWYQQPRDQGPQLLVYFRDEAVIDNSQLPSDRFSAVRPKGTNSTLKIQSAKQGDTATYLCASSLGGNQDTQYFGPGTRLLVL.

To note about this clone: The genes and germline here are from mouse. The CDR3 end lies 1 residue beyond the end of the read and is filled in from the germline J gene. This sequence joins TRBV3 and TRBJ2-5; 10 positions match TRBD2. The CDR3 length is 15 residues. Per germline, CDR1 SNHLY and CDR2 FYNGKV (reference sequence). V lost 6 bases, J lost 0 bases, and 3 bases stayed unmatched. CDR3 bases read: TGTGCCAGCAGTCTGGGGGGGCGAAACCAAGACACCCAGTAC. This gives the protein CASSLGGRNQDTQY. The whole CDR3 protein reads CASSLGGRNQDTQYF.

This clone was found once. Any gene name here is a mouse gene name. The CDR3 end is not reached by the read, which stops 1 residue before it; the germline J gene fills it in. The gene calls are TRBV13-2 and TRBJ1-3, with a tentative D call TRBD1 (6 bases). The CDR3 length is 14 residues. Per germline, CDR1 NNHNN and CDR2 SYGAGS (reference sequence). V gave up 3 bases and J gave up 3 bases, with 10 bases separating them. The sequenced CDR3 bases are TGTGCCAGCGGTGCCCCAGGGGTTGGAAATACGCTCTAT. Encoded protein: CASGAPGVGNTLY. The complete CDR3 sequence is CASGAPGVGNTLYF.